The clone carrying this T cell receptor beta chain is judged medium-sized. What it binds is unknown. TCRdb reprocessed the 5' RACE reads with MiXCR, giving one entry per CDR3 protein. The sample carries around 8,800 distinct CDR3 sequences, around 5% recorded once. These data are taken from a study of spatial heterogeneity in lung cancer. Time point denoted: sample taken at primary tumor resection. Trimming cost V 4 bases and J 13 bases; bases outside gene matches: 5. There are 12 residues in the CDR3. CDR1 and CDR2 from the germline V gene are KGHDR and SFDVKD. The study, taken as a whole, reports: Of tumor T cells, an estimated coverage of around 6.3% was reached for alpha chains and 13% for beta chains. Expanded alpha and beta TCR counts within tumors tracked tumor mutation counts.

This chain uses TRBV24-1 with TRBJ2-3, with 9 bases identical to TRBD2. The TCR originated in a female donor with early-stage non-small cell lung cancer. Sequenced here: lung tumor tissue, sampled at surgery. Here the CDR3 reads CATSEAGTSKYF. CDR3 nucleotide sequence: TGTGCCACCAGTGAGGCCGGGACTAGCAAGTATTTT.